This passage covers 20 T cell receptor beta chains from one sample sequenced in a study of cytomegalovirus exposure and HLA in healthy donors. 13 Jbeta primers and 60 Vbeta primers were used for the PCR. TCRdb's table, derived via immunoSEQ multiplex PCR, lists solely in-frame clones and lacks some. This sample has 280,000 or so clones, with roughly 90% found just once. Sequenced sample: PBMCs. Receptors originate from a woman younger than 30 in good health and CMV-seronegative.

This chain links TRBV2 with TRBJ2-5, with TRBD1 matching 9 bases. The DNA end favors TRBJ2-7, so the J call may be wrong. Germline-derived CDR1 and CDR2 are SNHLY and FYNNEI. CDR3 length: 14 amino acids. The CDR3 DNA is TGTGCCAGCATGCGGACAGGGGTTATTTACGAGCAGTACTTC. Translation: CASMRTGVIYEQYF.

The chain uses TRBV5-3 and TRBJ2-7; TRBD2 matches 9 bases. TRBV5-3 is filed as an ORF, its function uncertain. J was trimmed by 3 bases and V by 6 bases; bases with no gene match: 10. This CDR3 has 15 residues. The CDR3 sequence is CARNEGRGGHYEQYF. Written as DNA, the CDR3 is TGTGCCAGAAATGAGGGGCGGGGGGGGCACTACGAGCAGTACTTC.

A single count supports this clone. The gene calls are TRBV2 and TRBJ1-1, with 10 bases lining up with TRBD1. Looked up from germline, CDR1 is SNHLY and CDR2 is FYNNEI. Trimming removed 3 bases from V and 4 bases from J; junction bases left unmatched: 5. The CDR3 loop spans 15 amino acids. CDR3 bases: TGTGCCAGCAGTGATACCGGGACAGGGGTCACTGAAGCTTTCTTT. Residues: CASSDTGTGVTEAFF.

The gene calls are TRBV2 and TRBJ1-4; 10 bases map to TRBD1. There are 13 residues in the CDR3. Germline CDR1 SNHLY, CDR2 FYNNEI. CDR3: CGGAGQGIEKLFF. CDR3 sequence (DNA): TGTGGAGGCGCGGGACAGGGGATTGAAAAACTGTTTTTT.

V gene TRBV15 combines with J gene TRBJ2-1; maybe TRBD2 (5 bases). The germline V gene has CDR1 LNHNV and CDR2 YYDKDF (reference sequence). This CDR3 region has 15 residues. The ends were cut back, 6 bases at V and 8 bases at J, with 20 bases in the middle. DNA of the CDR3: TGTGCCACCAGTTCGATGGCGGGTCTCGCGGATGAGCAGTTCTTC. It translates to CATSSMAGLADEQFF.

This rearrangement joins TRBV7-3 to TRBJ1-2; 7 positions match TRBD1. The CDR3 extends over 13 amino acids. Germline assignment: CDR1 SGHTA and CDR2 FQGTGA. Trimming removed 2 bases from V and 4 bases from J; junction bases left unmatched: 1. The DNA for the CDR3 is TGTGCCAGCAGCTTAGGGACAGTCTATGGCTACACCTTC. It specifies CASSLGTVYGYTF.

The CDR3 spells CASSQEPGFGYGYTF. CDR3 sequence (DNA): TGTGCCAGCAGCCAGGAACCAGGGTTCGGATATGGCTACACCTTC. V gene TRBV11-2 combines with J gene TRBJ1-2; weak D call: TRBD1 (5 bases). Germline V gene lookup returns CDR1 SGHAT and CDR2 FQNNGV. The CDR3 is made up of 15 amino acids. Trimming pared 5 bases from V and 5 bases from J, leaving 18 bases between.

J is TRBJ2-6 and V is TRBV30; 7 bases are shared with TRBD1. Per germline, CDR1 GTSNPN and CDR2 SVGIG (reference sequence). The CDR3 spans 18 residues. The trim removed 2 bases at V and 0 bases at J, leaving 10 bases unmatched. CDR3 amino acids: CAWSTTQGRSSGANVLTF. As DNA, the CDR3 is TGTGCCTGGAGTACTACACAGGGGCGGAGCTCTGGGGCCAACGTCCTGACTTTC.

This chain uses TRBV30 with TRBJ1-5, with D unclear. V was trimmed by 3 bases and J by 2 bases, leaving 8 bases between them. CDR3 length: 13 residues. The germline gives CDR1 GTSNPN, CDR2 SVGIG (reference sequence). The CDR3 bases are TGTGCCTGGAGGTCCGGAGGCAATCAGCCCCAGCATTTT. As protein: CAWRSGGNQPQHF.

DNA for the CDR3: TGTGCCAGCAGCTTTTCGTCTAGCGGGAACTCCTACGAGCAGTACTTC. Protein product: CASSFSSSGNSYEQYF. This sequence joins TRBV7-9 and TRBJ2-7, with 9 bases aligning to TRBD2. J lost 0 bases, V lost 3 bases, and 6 bases had no gene match. Germline V CDR1 and CDR2: SEHNR, FQNEAQ (reference sequence). The CDR3 is made up of 16 amino acids. Complete variable domain (other parts from reference TRBV7-9 and TRBJ2-7): DTGVSQNPRHKITKRGQNVTFRCDPISEHNRLYWYRQTLGQGPEFLTYFQNEAQLEKSRLLSDRFSAERPKGSFSTLEIQRTEQGDSAMYLCASSFSSSGNSYEQYFGPGTRLTVT.

The chain recombines TRBV9 with TRBJ1-2; D is unclear. The CDR3 contains 15 residues. The V gene's germline CDR1 is SGDLS and CDR2 YYNGEE. Trimming left V 4 bases short and J 2 bases short, with 15 bases between. CDR3 in DNA: TGTGCCAGCAGCCCCTCCATGGGCGCGAACTATGGCTACACCTTC. Encoded protein: CASSPSMGANYGYTF. The whole variable domain, remainder taken from reference TRBV9 and TRBJ1-2, is DSGVTQTPKHLITATGQRVTLRCSPRSGDLSVYWYQQSLDQGLQFLIQYYNGEERAKGNILERFSAQQFPDLHSELNLSSLELGDSALYFCASSPSMGANYGYTFGSGTRLTVV.

The CDR3 spells CASSPPTGAHEQYF. The DNA for the CDR3 is TGTGCCAGCTCACCACCAACAGGGGCCCACGAGCAGTACTTC. This chain joins TRBV18 and TRBJ2-7; 7 nucleotides match TRBD1. V shed 0 bases, J shed 5 bases, and the junction held 4 bases outside the gene matches. Germline CDR1 and CDR2: KGHSH and LQKENI. The length of the CDR3 is 14 residues.

This clone showed up just once. The rearrangement links TRBV19 to TRBJ2-5; 12 bases map to TRBD2. The length of the CDR3 is 16 residues. Germline loops: CDR1 LNHDA, CDR2 SQIVND (reference sequence). With V trimmed by 5 bases and J by 4 bases, 8 bases remained unmatched. The CDR3 protein is CASSPPLAGGVETQYF. In DNA, the CDR3 is TGTGCCAGTAGTCCCCCCCTAGCGGGGGGGGTAGAGACCCAGTACTTC. The variable domain in full, with the rest retrieved from reference TRBV19 and TRBJ2-5, is DGGITQSPKYLFRKEGQNVTLSCEQNLNHDAMYWYRQDPGQGLRLIYYSQIVNDFQKGDIAEGYSVSREKKESFPLTVTSAQKNPTAFYLCASSPPLAGGVETQYFGPGTRLLVL.

The table lists this clone with a few counts. The chain employs TRBV5-4 and TRBJ2-1, with 8 bases that match TRBD2. There are 15 residues in the CDR3. V trimming: 4 bases; J trimming: 5 bases; junction bases outside the gene matches: 8. Looked up from germline, CDR1 is SGHNT and CDR2 is YYREEE (reference sequence). Written as DNA, the CDR3 is TGTGCCAGCAGCCAAGGGACTAGTATCAACAATGAGCAGTTCTTC. Its protein is CASSQGTSINNEQFF.

This chain connects TRBV11-2 to TRBJ1-2; D is uncertain. CDR3 size: 14 residues. Trimming cost V 3 bases and J 0 bases, with 8 bases left between them. Looked up from germline, CDR1 is SGHAT and CDR2 is FQNNGV. The DNA of the CDR3 is TGTGCCAGCAGCTTCAGGTTAGCTAACTATGGCTACACCTTC. As protein: CASSFRLANYGYTF.

The table lists this clone with a count of one. The V and J genes are TRBV21-1 and TRBJ1-2; the D call TRBD1 from the table was never checked on the DNA. TRBV21-1 is tagged as a pseudogene. The CDR3 loop spans 14 amino acids. The CDR3 DNA sequence: TGTGCCAGCAGCAACGGGACAGGGGGAGGTGGCTACACCTTC. Translation: CASSNGTGGGGYTF.

This chain joins TRBV5-6 and TRBJ2-5, with TRBD1 identical over 10 bases. V gave up 1 base and J gave up 1 base; unmatched junction bases: 7. Germline-derived CDR1 and CDR2 are SGHDT and YYEEEE. The CDR3 has 17 amino acids. The CDR3 protein is CASSLSYGQGVQETQYF. The CDR3 nucleotides read TGTGCCAGCAGCTTGTCTTACGGACAGGGGGTCCAAGAGACCCAGTACTTC.

The chain recombines TRBV6-6 with TRBJ1-2; TRBD1 aligns across 10 bases. From germline, CDR1 is MNHNY and CDR2 SVGAGI (reference sequence). The trim removed 6 bases at V and 1 base at J, leaving 8 bases unmatched. The CDR3 consists of 16 residues. CDR3 amino acids: CASRPGTGVGNYGYTF. The CDR3 nucleotides read TGTGCCAGCAGACCAGGGACAGGGGTCGGTAACTATGGCTACACCTTC.

The chain couples TRBV9 to TRBJ1-5; 7 bases map to TRBD1. The ends lost 0 bases at V and 6 bases at J; junction bases unmatched: 6. The germline CDR1 and CDR2 sequences are SGDLS and YYNGEE. The length of the CDR3 is 15 residues. The CDR3 here is CASSVAGQVGQPQHF. Written as DNA, the CDR3 is TGTGCCAGCAGCGTAGCCGGACAGGTGGGTCAGCCCCAGCATTTT.

The chain recombines TRBV10-3 with TRBJ1-2, with 10 bases matching TRBD1. The CDR3 totals 19 residues. Germline CDR1 reads ENHRY; CDR2 reads SYGVKD. The V segment lost 9 bases and the J segment 2 bases; nucleotides outside the gene matches: 21. The CDR3, as DNA: TGTGCCATACTAAGAGCCGGGACAGGGGTCTCCCGTTCAAACTATGGCTACACCTTC. Protein product: CAILRAGTGVSRSNYGYTF.